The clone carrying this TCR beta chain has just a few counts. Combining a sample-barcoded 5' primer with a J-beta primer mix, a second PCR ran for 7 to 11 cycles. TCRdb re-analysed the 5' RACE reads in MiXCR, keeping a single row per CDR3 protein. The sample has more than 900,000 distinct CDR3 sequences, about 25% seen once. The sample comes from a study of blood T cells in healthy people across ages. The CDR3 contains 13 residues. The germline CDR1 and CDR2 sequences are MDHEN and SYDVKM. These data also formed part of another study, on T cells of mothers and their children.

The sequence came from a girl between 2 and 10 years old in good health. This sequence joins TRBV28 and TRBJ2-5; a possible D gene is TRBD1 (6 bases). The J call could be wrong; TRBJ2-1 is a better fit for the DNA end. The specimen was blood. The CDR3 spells CASGDRMNNEQFF. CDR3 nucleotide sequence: TGTGCCAGCGGCGACAGGATGAACAATGAGCAGTTCTTC.